This T cell receptor (beta chain) is drawn from a study of T-cell reconstitution after alpha-beta-depleted transplantation in children. General observations from the study: Several hundred graft clones that had expanded were reportedly the source of alpha-beta T cells about two months after transplant. Most T-cell counts and diversity one year after the transplant came from T cells that were newly produced.

Researchers prepared the TCRbeta library using unique molecular identifiers, the study reports. MiXCR, run by TCRdb on the PCR reads, gives a single entry per CDR3 protein. The sample carries hundreds of thousands of distinct CDR3 sequences, 15% to 20% recorded once. A word on this clonotype: Its cognate antigen is unknown.

The receptor was derived from a male patient between 10 and 17 years old who had a stem cell transplant for acute lymphoblastic leukemia, so the T cells may come from the graft donor. Sequencing used PBMCs, mostly from graft donor cells, obtained 360 days after TCRalphabeta/CD19-depleted stem cell transplant.

CDR3 in amino acids: CASGPIVSGYIYEQYF. The CDR3 nucleotides are TGTGCTAGTGGTCCCATTGTGAGCGGGTATATCTACGAGCAGTACTTC. The chain has TRBV12-5 and TRBJ2-7, with D possibly matching TRBD2 (6 bases). CDR3 length: 16 residues. V was trimmed by 5 bases and J by 3 bases, leaving 20 bases between them. The germline CDR1 and CDR2 sequences are LGHNT and FRNRAP.